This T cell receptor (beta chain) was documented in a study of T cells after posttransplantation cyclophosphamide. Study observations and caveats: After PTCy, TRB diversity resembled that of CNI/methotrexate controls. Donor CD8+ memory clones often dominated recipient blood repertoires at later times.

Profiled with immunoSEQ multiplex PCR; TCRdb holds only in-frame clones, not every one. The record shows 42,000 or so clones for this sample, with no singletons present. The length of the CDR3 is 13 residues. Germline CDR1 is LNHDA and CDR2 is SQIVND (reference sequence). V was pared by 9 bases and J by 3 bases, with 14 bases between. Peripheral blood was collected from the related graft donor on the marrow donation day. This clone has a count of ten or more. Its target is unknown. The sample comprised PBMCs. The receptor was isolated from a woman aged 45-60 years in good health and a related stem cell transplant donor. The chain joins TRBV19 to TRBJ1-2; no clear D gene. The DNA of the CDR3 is TGTGCCAGCCGGGCGGGAATTGACTATGGCTACACCTTC. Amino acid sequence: CASRAGIDYGYTF.